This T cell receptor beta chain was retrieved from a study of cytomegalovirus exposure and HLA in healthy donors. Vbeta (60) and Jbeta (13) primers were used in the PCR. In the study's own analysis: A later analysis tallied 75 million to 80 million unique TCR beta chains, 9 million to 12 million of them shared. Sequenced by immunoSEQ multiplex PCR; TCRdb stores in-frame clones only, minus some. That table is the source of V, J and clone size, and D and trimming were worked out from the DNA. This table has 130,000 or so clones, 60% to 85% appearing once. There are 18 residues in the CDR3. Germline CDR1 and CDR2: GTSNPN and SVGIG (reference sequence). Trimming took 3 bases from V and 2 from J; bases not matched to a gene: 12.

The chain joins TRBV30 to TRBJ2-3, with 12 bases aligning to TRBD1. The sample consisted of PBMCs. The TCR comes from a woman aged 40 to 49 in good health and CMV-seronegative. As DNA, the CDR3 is TGTGCCTGGAGCCCGGGACAGGGGGCAGGAGAATACACAGATACGCAGTATTTT. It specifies CAWSPGQGAGEYTDTQYF.